These T cell receptor beta chains were read from a single sample in a study of cytomegalovirus exposure and HLA in healthy donors. TCRdb keeps only in-frame clones here, not all; method: immunoSEQ multiplex PCR. The profile covers some 160,000 clones, with approximately 90% appearing a single time and 2.5% to 3.5% taken by the ten largest. The sample taken for sequencing was PBMCs. The receptors were gathered from a man between 18 and 29 years old in good health and CMV-seronegative. Both conserved end residues are part of each CDR3. A D gene is named only where the DNA matches it firmly.

J: TRBJ1-5; D: TRBD1; length: 15; V: TRBV6-6; DNA: TGTGCCAGCAGTACGGGACAGGTAGGCAATCAGCCCCAGCATTTT; CDR3: CASSTGQVGNQPQHF
J: TRBJ1-5; D: .; length: 15; V: TRBV6-5; DNA: TGTGCCAGCAGTACCTCCGTCTCGCGGGGTCAGCCCCAGCATTTT; CDR3: CASSTSVSRGQPQHF
J: TRBJ2-2; D: TRBD2; length: 16; V: TRBV15; DNA: TGTGCCACCAGCAGAGCCCGACTAGCGGGGGCCGGGGAGCTGTTTTTT; CDR3: CATSRARLAGAGELFF
J: TRBJ1-6; D: TRBD1; length: 15; V: TRBV27; DNA: TGTGCCAGCAGTTTATCCCAGGGGGGTAATTCACCCCTCCACTTT; CDR3: CASSLSQGGNSPLHF
J: TRBJ2-2; D: TRBD1; length: 16; V: TRBV10-2; DNA: TGCGCCGGAACGACAGGGGGTACCTCGAACACCGGGGAGCTGTTTTTT; CDR3: CAGTTGGTSNTGELFF
J: TRBJ2-3; D: TRBD2; length: 16; V: TRBV7-8; DNA: TGTGCCAGCAGCGTACAACTAGCGGGGGCCACAGATACGCAGTATTTT; CDR3: CASSVQLAGATDTQYF
J: TRBJ1-2; D: TRBD1; length: 12; V: TRBV10-2; DNA: TGCGCCAGCAGTGAGTTAGGGGGCCTCTACACCTTC; CDR3: CASSELGGLYTF
J: TRBJ2-3; D: .; length: 13; V: TRBV28; DNA: TGTGCCAGCACTTCTAGCCGTACAGATACGCAGTATTTT; CDR3: CASTSSRTDTQYF
J: TRBJ2-7; D: TRBD2; length: 14; V: TRBV7-6; DNA: TGTGCCAGCAGCCACGGACTAGCATCTTACGAGCAGTACTTC; CDR3: CASSHGLASYEQYF
J: TRBJ2-2; D: .; length: 13; V: TRBV30; DNA: TGTGCCTGGACCATCGGACAGCCCTTGGAGCTGTTTTTT; CDR3: CAWTIGQPLELFF